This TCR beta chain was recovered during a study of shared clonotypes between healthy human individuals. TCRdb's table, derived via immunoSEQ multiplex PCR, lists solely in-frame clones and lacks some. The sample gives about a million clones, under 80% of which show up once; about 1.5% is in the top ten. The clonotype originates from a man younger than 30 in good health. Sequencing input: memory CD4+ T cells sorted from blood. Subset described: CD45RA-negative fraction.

In nucleotides, the CDR3 is TGTGCCAGCAGTTATCGGTCCGGGCGCACTGAAGCTTTCTTT. The encoded protein is CASSYRSGRTEAFF. The V call is TRBV6-6, the J call TRBJ1-1; no definite D call. CDR3 length: 14 amino acids. Germline lookup yields CDR1 MNHNY and CDR2 SVGAGI (reference sequence). Trimming shortened V by 3 bases and J by 4 bases, and 12 bases separated the two germline ends.